Described below is a single TCR beta chain sequence and its context. These data originate in a study of blood T cell repertoires in COVID-19. For the study at large: Italy, Spain and the United States were the sources of the convalescent and acute COVID-19 samples. Sources were T cells, B-cell-depleted T cells, or PBMCs; the material itself was cDNA or gDNA.

Germline CDR1 and CDR2: SGDLS and YYNGEE. Trimming took 3 bases from V and 7 from J; bases not matched to a gene: 10. This CDR3 comprises 16 residues. In the original workflow: Estimation of nucleated cell counts relied on the amplification of reference gene primers. Assay: immunoSEQ multiplex PCR; the TCRdb copy retains only in-frame clones and omits some. V, J and clone size were drawn from that table, and D and trimming were deduced from the DNA. The sample has some 110,000 clones, roughly 85% seen once. The chain joins TRBV9 to TRBJ1-6; 7 positions agree with TRBD1. The sequenced material came from peripheral blood. This receptor was identified in a man younger than 40 with acute or convalescent COVID-19. The CDR3 nucleotides read TGTGCCAGCAGCGGAGATCCGGGACAGTTAAATTCACCCCTCCACTTT. It codes for CASSGDPGQLNSPLHF.